Below, one TCR beta chain is given with its context. Trimming pared 1 base from V and 0 bases from J, leaving 3 bases between. There are 14 residues in the CDR3. From germline, CDR1 is KGHDR and CDR2 SFDVKD. As originally analysed: Scientists estimated how many nucleated cells there were by amplifying reference gene primers. Method: immunoSEQ multiplex PCR; TCRdb's copy keeps in-frame clones and lacks some. From that table come the V and J calls and clone size; the DNA was used to work out D and trimming. This sample has about 440,000 clones; approximately 89% occur once, and the top ten carry roughly 13%. Enrollment of patients from Seattle took place during active infection, with longitudinal follow-up. The data originate from a study of blood T cell repertoires in COVID-19. On the study more broadly: Some COVID-19 samples were acute and others convalescent; all came from the United States, Italy and Spain. The cDNA or gDNA used as material had been derived from T cells, B-cell-depleted T cells, or PBMCs.

The clonotype comes from a woman in her forties or fifties with COVID-19, enrolled during active disease. V gene TRBV24-1 combines with J gene TRBJ2-4; D gene unclear. Sequencing input: peripheral blood. The CDR3 here is CATSDFIAKNIQYF. In DNA form, the CDR3 reads TGTGCCACCAGTGATTTTATAGCCAAAAACATTCAGTACTTC.